The TCR beta chain described here comes from a study of response to subunit inactivated influenza vaccine. This clonotype was observed at least ten times. Its antigen is undetermined. General study results and limits: Researchers suggested that each seasonal influenza vaccination recruits few new T cells.

The CDR3 spans 13 residues. The J segment lost 8 bases and the V segment lost 3 bases, leaving 4 bases of the junction unmatched. CDR1 and CDR2 from the germline V gene are LGHDT and YNNKEL (reference sequence). TCRdb re-called the RT-PCR reads through MiXCR, storing one row per CDR3 protein. Of 450,000 to 600,000 distinct CDR3 sequences listed, approximately 7.7% were seen once; the top ten hold over 10%. The material sequenced was PBMCs from blood, taken less than 25 months after vaccination. This clonotype was sampled from a man aged 50 to 69 who received an inactivated influenza vaccine. V gene TRBV3-1 combines with J gene TRBJ2-1, with 7 bases aligning to TRBD2. In DNA, the CDR3 is TGTGCCAGCAGCCATCGGGGGAGGGATGAGCAGTTCTTC. It encodes CASSHRGRDEQFF.